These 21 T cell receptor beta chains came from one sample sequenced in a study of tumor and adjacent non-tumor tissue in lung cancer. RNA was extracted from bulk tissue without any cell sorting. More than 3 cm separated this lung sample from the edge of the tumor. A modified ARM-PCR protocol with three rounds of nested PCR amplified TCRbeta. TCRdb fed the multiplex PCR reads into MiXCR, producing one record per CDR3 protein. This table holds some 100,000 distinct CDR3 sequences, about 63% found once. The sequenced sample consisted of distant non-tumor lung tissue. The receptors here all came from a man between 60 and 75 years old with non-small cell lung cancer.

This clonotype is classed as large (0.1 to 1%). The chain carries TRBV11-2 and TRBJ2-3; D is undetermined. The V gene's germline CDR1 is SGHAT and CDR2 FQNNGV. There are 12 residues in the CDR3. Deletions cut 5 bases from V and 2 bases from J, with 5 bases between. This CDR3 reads CASSPSTDTQYF. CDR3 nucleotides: TGTGCCAGCAGCCCCTCCACAGATACGCAGTATTTT. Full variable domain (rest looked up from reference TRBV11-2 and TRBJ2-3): EAGVAQSPRYKIIEKRQSVAFWCNPISGHATLYWYQQILGQGPKLLIQFQNNGVVDDSQLPKDRFSAERLKGVDSTLKIQPAKLEDSAVYLCASSPSTDTQYFGPGTRLTVL.

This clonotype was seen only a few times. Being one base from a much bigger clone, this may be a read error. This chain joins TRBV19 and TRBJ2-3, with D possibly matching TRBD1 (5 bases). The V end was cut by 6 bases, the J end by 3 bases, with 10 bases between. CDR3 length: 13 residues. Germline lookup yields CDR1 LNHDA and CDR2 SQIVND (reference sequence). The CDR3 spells CASRYQGTDTQYF. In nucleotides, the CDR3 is TGTGCCAGTAGATACCAGGGAACAGATACGCAGTATTTT. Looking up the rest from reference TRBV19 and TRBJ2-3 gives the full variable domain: DGGITQSPKYLFRKEGQNVTLSCEQNLNHDAMYWYRQDPGQGLRLIYYSQIVNDFQKGDIAEGYSVSREKKESFPLTVTSAQKNPTAFYLCASRYQGTDTQYFGPGTRLTVL.

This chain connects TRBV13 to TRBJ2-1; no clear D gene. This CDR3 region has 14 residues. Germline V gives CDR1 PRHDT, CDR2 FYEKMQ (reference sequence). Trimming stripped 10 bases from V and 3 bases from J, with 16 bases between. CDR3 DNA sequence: TGTGCCAACCTGGAGCGAGACTTCTACAATGAGCAGTTCTTC. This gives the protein CANLERDFYNEQFF.

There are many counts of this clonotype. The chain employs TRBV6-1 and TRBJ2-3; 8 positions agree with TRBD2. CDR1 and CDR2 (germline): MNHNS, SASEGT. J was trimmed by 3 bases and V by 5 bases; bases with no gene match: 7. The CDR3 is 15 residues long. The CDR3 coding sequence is TGTGCCAGCAGTCACGGGGGGGCCGGGACAGATACGCAGTATTTT. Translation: CASSHGGAGTDTQYF.

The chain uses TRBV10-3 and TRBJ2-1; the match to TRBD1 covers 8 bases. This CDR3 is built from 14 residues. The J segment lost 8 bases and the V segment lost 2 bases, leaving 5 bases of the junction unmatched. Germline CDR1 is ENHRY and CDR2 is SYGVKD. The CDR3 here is CAISEQGAVDEQFF. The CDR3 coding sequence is TGTGCCATCAGTGAGCAGGGGGCGGTCGATGAGCAGTTCTTC.

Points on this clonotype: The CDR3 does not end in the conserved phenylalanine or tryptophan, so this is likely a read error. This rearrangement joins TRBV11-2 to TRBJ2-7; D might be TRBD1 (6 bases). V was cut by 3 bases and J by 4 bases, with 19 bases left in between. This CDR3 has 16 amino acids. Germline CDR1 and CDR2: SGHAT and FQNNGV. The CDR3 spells CASSLGASWYSYEQYL. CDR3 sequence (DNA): TGTGCCAGCAGCTTGGGGGCTAGCTGGTATTCATACGAGCAGTACCTC.

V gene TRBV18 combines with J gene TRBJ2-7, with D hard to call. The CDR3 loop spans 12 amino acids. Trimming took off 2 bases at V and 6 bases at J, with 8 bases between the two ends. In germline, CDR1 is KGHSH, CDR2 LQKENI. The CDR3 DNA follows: TGTGCCAGCTCACCAGGTGTGTTCGAGCAGTACTTC. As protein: CASSPGVFEQYF.

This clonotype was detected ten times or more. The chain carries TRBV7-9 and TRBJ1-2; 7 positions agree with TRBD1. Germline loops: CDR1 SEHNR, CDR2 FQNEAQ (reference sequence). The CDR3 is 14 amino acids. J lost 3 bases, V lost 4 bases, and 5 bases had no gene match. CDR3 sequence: CASSSRQGDYGYTF. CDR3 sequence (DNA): TGTGCCAGCAGCTCTAGACAGGGCGACTATGGCTACACCTTC.

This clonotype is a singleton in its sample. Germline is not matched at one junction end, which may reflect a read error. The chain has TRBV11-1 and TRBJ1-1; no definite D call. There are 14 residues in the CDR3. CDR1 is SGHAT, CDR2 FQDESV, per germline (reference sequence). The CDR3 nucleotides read TGTGCCAGCAGCTTATCGGCGGGCGAGCCTGAAGCCCTCTTT. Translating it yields CASSLSAGEPEALF.

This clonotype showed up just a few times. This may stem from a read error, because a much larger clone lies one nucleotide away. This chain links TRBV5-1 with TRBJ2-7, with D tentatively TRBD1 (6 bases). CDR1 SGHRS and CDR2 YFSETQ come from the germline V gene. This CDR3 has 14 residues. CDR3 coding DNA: TGCGCCGGCAGCTCCTCCGGGACAACCGCCGAGCAGTACTTC. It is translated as CAGSSSGTTAEQYF.

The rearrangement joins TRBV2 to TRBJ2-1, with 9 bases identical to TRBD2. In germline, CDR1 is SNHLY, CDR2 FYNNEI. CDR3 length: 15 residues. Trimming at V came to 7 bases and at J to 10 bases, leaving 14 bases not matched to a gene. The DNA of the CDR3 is TGTGCCAGCAATTTCCGACAAGCGGGGGGTGAAGAGCAGTTCTTC. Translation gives CASNFRQAGGEEQFF. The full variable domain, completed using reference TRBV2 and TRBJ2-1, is EPEVTQTPSHQVTQMGQEVILRCVPISNHLYFYWYRQILGQKVEFLVSFYNNEISEKSEIFDDQFSVERPDGSNFTLKIRSTKLEDSAMYFCASNFRQAGGEEQFFGPGTRLTVL.

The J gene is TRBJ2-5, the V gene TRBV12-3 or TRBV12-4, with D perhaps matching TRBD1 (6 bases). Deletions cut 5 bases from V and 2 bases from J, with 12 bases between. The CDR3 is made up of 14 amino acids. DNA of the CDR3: TGTGCCAGCAGTACCGGACAGAGACAAGAGACCCAGTACTTC. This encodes CASSTGQRQETQYF.

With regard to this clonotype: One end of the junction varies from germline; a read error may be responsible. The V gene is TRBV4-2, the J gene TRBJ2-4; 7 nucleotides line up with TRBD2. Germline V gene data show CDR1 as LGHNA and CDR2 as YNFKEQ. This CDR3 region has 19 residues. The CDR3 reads CASSQSQASGSLTRNIQYF. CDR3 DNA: TGTGCTAGCAGCCAATCGCAGGCTAGCGGATCGTTAACCAGAAACATTCAGTACTTC.

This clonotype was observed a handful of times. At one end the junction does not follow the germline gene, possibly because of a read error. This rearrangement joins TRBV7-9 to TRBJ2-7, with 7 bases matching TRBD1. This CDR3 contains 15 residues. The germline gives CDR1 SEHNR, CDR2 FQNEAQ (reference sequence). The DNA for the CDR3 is TGCGCCAGCAGCTTAGCCGGGACAGCCTCCTACGAGCAGTACTTC. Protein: CASSLAGTASYEQYF.

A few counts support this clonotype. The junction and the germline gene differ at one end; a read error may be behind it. This CDR3 is CTSSSRGQGEETQYF. The CDR3 DNA reads as TGCACCAGCAGCTCCAGGGGACAGGGGGAAGAGACTCAGTACTTC. The J gene is TRBJ2-5, the V gene TRBV4-3; 11 positions agree with TRBD1. There are 15 residues in the CDR3. Germline V gene sequence: CDR1 LGHNA, CDR2 YSLEER.

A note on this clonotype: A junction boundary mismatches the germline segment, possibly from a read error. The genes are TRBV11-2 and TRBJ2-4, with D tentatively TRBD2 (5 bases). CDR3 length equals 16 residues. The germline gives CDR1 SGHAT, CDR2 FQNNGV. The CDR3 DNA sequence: TGTACCAGCAGCGACCAAGAGGGTCTAGCCAAAAACATTCAGTACTTC. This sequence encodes CTSSDQEGLAKNIQYF.

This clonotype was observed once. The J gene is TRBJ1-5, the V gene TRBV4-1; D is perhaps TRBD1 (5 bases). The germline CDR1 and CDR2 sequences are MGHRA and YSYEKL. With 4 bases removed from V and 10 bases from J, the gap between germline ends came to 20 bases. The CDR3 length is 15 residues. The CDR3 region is CASSLVGTIYSPQHF. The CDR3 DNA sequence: TGCGCCAGCAGCCTAGTCGGGACGATATATTCACCCCAGCATTTT.

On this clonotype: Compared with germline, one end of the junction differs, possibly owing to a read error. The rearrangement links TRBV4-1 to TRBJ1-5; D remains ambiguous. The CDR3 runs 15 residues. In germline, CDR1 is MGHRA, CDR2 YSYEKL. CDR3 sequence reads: CASTQEESRNQPQHF. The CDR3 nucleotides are TGCGCCAGCACCCAAGAGGAGTCCCGAAATCAGCCCCAGCATTTT.

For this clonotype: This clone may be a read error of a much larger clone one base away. CDR3 sequence reads: CASSLRLAKNIQYF. The CDR3 DNA sequence: TGCGCCAGCAGCTTGAGACTAGCCAAAAACATTCAGTACTTC. The gene calls are TRBV5-1 and TRBJ2-4; D not certain. Trimming removed 1 base from V and 0 bases from J, with 5 bases in between. The CDR3 runs to 14 residues. CDR1 is SGHRS and CDR2 is YFSETQ in the germline V gene.

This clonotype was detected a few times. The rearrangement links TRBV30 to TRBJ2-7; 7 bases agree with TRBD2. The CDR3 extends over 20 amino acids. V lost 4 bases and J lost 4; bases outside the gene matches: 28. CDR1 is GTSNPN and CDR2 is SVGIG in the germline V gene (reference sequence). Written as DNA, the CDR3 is TGTGCCTGGAAGGGGCCTTGGGGGGGGACGAGTCAGCGATTAAGTTACGAGCAGTACTTC. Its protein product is CAWKGPWGGTSQRLSYEQYF.

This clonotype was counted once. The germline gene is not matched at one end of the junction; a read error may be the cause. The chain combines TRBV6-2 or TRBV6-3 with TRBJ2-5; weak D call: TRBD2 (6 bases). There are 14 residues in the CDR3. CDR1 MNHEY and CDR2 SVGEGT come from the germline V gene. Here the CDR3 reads CASSYPDYQETQYF. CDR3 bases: TGTGCCAGCAGTTATCCGGACTACCAAGAGACACAGTACTTC.